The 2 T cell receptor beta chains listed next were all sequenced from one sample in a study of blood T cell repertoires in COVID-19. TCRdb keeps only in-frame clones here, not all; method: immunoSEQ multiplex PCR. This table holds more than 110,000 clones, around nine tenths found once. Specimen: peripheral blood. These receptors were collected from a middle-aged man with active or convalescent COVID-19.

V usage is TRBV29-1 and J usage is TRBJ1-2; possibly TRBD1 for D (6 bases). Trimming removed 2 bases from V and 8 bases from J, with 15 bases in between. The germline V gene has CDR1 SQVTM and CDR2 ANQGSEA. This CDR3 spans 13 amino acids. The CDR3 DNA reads TGCAGCGTTGAAAAAGAGAGGGGGAGCGGCTACACCTTC. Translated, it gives CSVEKERGSGYTF.

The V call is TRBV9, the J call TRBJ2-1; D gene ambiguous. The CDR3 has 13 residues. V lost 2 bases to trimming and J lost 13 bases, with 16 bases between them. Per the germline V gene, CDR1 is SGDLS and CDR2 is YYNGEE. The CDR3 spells CASSVTPSEYQFF. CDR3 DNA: TGTGCCAGCAGCGTCACACCAAGCGAATATCAGTTCTTC.